This T cell receptor beta chain emerged from a study of cytomegalovirus exposure and HLA in healthy donors. Trimming left V 3 bases short and J 8 bases short, with 5 bases between. CDR1 is KGHSH and CDR2 is LQKENI in the germline V gene. The CDR3 has 11 amino acids. This clone has more than one count but fewer than ten. Use of 60 Vbeta and 13 Jbeta primers characterized the PCR. The protocol was immunoSEQ multiplex PCR, while the TCRdb copy is restricted to in-frame clones and leaves out a portion. The sample records 25,000 to 35,000 clones, 35% to 55% being singletons. The receptor was derived from a woman aged 45-65 years in good health and CMV-seronegative. This chain joins TRBV18 and TRBJ2-1; D gene unclear. Sample: PBMCs. The CDR3 region has the DNA TGTGCCAGCTCACCCCTCGATGAGCAGTTCTTC. Protein product: CASSPLDEQFF.